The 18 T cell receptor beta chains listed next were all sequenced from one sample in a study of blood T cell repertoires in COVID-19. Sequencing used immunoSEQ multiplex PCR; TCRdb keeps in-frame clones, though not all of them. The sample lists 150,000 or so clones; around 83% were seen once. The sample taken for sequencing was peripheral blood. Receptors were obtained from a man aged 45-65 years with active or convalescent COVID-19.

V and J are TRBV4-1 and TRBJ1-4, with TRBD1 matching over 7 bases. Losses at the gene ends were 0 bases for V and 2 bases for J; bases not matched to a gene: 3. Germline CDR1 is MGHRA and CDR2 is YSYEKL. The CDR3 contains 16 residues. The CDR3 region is CASSQDGRGTNEKLFF. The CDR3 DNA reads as TGCGCCAGCAGCCAAGATGGCAGGGGGACTAATGAAAAACTGTTTTTT.

CDR3 region: CASSARTGGAYNSPLHF. The DNA for the CDR3 is TGTGCCAGCAGCGCCCGGACAGGGGGCGCCTATAATTCACCCCTCCACTTT. The chain is built from TRBV9 and TRBJ1-6; 11 nucleotides match TRBD1. The V gene's germline CDR1 is SGDLS and CDR2 YYNGEE. This CDR3 has 17 amino acids. V was pared by 3 bases and J by 2 bases, with 4 bases of the junction left unmatched.

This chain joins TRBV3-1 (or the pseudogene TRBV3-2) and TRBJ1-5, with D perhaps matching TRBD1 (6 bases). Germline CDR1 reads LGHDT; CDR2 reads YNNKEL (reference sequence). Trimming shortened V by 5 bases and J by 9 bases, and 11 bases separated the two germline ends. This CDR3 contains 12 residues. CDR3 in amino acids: CASSTTGGPQHF. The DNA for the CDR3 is TGTGCCAGCAGCACGACAGGTGGGCCCCAGCATTTT.

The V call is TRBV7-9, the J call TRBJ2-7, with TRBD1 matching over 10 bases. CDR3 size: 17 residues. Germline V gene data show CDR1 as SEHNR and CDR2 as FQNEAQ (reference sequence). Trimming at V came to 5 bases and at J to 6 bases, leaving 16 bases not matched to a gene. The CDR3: CASSQGRSGQGYGEQYF. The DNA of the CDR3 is TGTGCCAGCAGCCAGGGTCGTTCGGGACAGGGGTACGGCGAGCAGTACTTC.

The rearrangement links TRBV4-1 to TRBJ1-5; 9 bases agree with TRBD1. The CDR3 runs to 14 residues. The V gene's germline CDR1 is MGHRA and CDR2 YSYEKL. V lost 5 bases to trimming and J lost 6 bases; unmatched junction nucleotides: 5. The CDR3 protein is CASSAGTGTQPQHF. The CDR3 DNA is TGCGCCAGCAGCGCTGGGACAGGGACTCAGCCCCAGCATTTT.

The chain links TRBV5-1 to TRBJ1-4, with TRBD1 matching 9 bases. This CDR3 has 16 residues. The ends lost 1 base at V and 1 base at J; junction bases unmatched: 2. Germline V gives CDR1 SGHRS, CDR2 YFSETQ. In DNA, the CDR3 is TGCGCCAGCAGCTTGAGACAGGGGGGAACTAATGAAAAACTGTTTTTT. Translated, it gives CASSLRQGGTNEKLFF.

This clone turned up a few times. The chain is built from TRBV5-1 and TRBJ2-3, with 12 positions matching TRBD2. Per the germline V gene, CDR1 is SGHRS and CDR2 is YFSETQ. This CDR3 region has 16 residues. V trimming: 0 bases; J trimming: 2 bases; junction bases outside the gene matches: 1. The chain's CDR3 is CASSLGLAGDTDTQYF. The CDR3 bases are TGCGCCAGCAGCTTGGGACTAGCGGGAGACACAGATACGCAGTATTTT.

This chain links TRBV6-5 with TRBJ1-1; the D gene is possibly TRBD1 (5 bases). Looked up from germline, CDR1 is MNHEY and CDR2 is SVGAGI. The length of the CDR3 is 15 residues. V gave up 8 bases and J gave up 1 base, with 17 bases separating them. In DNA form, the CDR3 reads TGTGCCAGCCTCCCAGGGAGGGAGGGGAACACTGAAGCTTTCTTT. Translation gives CASLPGREGNTEAFF.

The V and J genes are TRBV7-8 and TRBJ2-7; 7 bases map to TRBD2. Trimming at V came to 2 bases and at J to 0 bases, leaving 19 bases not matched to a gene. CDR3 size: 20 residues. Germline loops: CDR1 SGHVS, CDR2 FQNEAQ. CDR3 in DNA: TGTGCCAGCAGCTTATACGGCCGCGGGAGTAGTGTTTGGGACTCCTACGAGCAGTACTTC. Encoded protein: CASSLYGRGSSVWDSYEQYF.

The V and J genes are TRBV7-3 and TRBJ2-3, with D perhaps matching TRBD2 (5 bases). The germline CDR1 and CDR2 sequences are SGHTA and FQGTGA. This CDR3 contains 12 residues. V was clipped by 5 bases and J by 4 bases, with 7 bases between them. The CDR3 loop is CASSDGADTQYF. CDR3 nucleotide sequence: TGTGCCAGCAGCGACGGGGCAGATACGCAGTATTTT.

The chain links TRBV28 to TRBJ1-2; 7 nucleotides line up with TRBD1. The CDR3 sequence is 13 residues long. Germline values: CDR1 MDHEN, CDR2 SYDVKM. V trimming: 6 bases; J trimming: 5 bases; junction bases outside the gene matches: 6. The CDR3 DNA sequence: TGTGCCAGCAGCCGTGACAGGGATTATGGCTACACCTTC. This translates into CASSRDRDYGYTF.

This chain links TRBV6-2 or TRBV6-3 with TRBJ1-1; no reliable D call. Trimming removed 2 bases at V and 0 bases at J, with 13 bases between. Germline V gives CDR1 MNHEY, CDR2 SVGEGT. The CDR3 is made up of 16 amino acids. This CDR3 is CASSYLRVVLNTEAFF. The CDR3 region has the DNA TGTGCCAGCAGTTACCTCCGAGTAGTCCTGAACACTGAAGCTTTCTTT.

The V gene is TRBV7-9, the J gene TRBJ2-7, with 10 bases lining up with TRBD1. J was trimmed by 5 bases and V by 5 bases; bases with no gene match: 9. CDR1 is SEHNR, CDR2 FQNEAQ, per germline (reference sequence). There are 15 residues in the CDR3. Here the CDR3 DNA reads TGTGCCAGCAGCCCGGGACAGGGGTCCGGGGACGAGCAGTACTTC. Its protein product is CASSPGQGSGDEQYF.

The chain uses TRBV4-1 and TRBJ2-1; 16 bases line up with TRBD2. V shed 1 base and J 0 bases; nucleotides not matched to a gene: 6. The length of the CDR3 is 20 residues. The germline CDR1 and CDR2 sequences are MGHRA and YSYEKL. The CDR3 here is CASSQGGTSGRASSYNEQFF. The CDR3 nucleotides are TGCGCCAGCAGCCAAGGGGGGACTAGCGGGAGGGCTAGCTCCTACAATGAGCAGTTCTTC.

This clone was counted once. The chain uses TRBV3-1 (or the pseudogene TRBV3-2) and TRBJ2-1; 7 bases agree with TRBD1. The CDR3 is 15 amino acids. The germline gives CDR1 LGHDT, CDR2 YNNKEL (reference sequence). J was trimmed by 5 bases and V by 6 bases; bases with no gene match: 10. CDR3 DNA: TGTGCCAGCAGTCCTAACAGGGGTGACGACAATGAGCAGTTCTTC. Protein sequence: CASSPNRGDDNEQFF.

The CDR3 nucleotides read TGTGCCAGTAGTTCCCCCGGCTATGGCTACACCTTC. Encoded protein: CASSSPGYGYTF. The V and J genes are TRBV19 and TRBJ1-2; no clear D gene. The germline CDR1 and CDR2 sequences are LNHDA and SQIVND (reference sequence). V was pared by 5 bases and J by 4 bases, with 8 bases between. This CDR3 is 12 amino acids long.

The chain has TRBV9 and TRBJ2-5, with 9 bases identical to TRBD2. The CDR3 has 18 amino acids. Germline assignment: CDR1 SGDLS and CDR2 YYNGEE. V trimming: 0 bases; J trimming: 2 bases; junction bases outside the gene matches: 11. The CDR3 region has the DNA TGTGCCAGCAGCGTAGCTCCGCTAGCGGGAAGCCTTCAAGAGACCCAGTACTTC. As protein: CASSVAPLAGSLQETQYF.

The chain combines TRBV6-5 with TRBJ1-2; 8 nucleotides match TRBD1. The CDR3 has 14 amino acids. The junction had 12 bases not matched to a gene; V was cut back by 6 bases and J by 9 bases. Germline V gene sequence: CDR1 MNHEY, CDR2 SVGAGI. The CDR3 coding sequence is TGTGCCAGCAGACCAAAACCCAGGGGGCTTAGCTACACCTTC. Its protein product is CASRPKPRGLSYTF.